This T cell receptor (beta chain) emerged from a study of blood T cell repertoires in COVID-19. At the level of the study: Acute and convalescent COVID-19 specimens originated in the United States, Italy and Spain. Sources were T cells, B-cell-depleted T cells, or PBMCs; the material itself was cDNA or gDNA.

Original processing notes: Researchers report that nucleated cell counts were estimated from reference gene primer amplification. Profiling relied on immunoSEQ multiplex PCR, and the TCRdb table lists in-frame clones only, not all of them. V, J and clone size derive from that table, while D and trimming were established from the DNA sequence. The sample shows about 300,000 clones, around 90% of them seen only once. The CDR3 loop spans 14 amino acids. Germline CDR1 and CDR2: MNHEY and SVGAGI. Trimming cost V 5 bases and J 0 bases, with 8 bases left between them. This TCR was sampled from a man aged 70-80 years with acute or convalescent COVID-19. The sample consisted of peripheral blood. The chain is built from TRBV6-5 and TRBJ1-3; D is perhaps TRBD1 (5 bases). Here the CDR3 DNA reads TGTGCCAGCAGTACAGGCCTCTCTGGAAACACCATATATTTT. As protein: CASSTGLSGNTIYF.